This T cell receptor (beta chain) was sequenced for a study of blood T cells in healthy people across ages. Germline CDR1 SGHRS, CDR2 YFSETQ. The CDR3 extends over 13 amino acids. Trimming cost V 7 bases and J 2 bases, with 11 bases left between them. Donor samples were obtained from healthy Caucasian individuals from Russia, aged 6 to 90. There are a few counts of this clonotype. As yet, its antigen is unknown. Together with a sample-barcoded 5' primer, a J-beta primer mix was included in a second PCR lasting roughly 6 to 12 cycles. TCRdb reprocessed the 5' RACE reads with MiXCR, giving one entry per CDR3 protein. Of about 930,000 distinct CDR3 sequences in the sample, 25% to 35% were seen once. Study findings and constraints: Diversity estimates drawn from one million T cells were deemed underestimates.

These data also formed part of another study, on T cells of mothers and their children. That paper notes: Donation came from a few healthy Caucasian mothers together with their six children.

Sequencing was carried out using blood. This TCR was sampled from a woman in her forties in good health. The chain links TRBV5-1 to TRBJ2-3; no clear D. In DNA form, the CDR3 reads TGCGCCAGCCGCTACGAAACCACAGATACGCAGTATTTT. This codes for CASRYETTDTQYF.